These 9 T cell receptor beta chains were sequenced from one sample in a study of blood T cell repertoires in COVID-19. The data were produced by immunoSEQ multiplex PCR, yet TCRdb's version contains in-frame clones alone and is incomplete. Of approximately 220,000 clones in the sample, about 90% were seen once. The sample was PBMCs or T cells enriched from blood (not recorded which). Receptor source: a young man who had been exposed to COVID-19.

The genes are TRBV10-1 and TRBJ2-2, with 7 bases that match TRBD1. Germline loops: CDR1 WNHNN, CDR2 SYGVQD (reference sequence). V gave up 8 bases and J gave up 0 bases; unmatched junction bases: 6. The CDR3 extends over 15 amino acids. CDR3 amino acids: CASSRTGTNTGELFF. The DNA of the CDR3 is TGCGCCAGCTCCAGGACAGGTACGAACACCGGGGAGCTGTTTTTT.

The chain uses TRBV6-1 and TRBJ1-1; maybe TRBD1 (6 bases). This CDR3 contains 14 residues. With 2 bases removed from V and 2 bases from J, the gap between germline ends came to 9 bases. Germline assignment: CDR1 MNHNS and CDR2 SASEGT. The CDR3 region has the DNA TGTGCCAGCAGTGAACAAGGGACAAACACTGAAGCTTTCTTT. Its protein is CASSEQGTNTEAFF.

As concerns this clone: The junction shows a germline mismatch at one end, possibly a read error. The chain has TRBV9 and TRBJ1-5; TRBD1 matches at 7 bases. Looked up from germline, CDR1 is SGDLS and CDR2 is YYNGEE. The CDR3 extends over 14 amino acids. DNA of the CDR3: TGTGCCCGCAGGGGGGGGAGGGTTTCTCAGCCCCAGCATTTT. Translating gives CARRGGRVSQPQHF.

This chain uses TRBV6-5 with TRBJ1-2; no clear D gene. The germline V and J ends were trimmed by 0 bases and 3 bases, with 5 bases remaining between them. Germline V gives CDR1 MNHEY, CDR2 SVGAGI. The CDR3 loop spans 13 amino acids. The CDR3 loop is CASSYSRDYGYTF. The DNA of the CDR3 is TGTGCCAGCAGTTACTCTCGAGACTATGGCTACACCTTC.

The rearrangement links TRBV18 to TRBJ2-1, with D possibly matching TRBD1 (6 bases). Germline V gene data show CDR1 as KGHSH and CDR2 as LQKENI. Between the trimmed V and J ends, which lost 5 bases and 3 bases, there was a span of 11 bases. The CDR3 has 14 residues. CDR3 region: CASSRPDSYNEQFF. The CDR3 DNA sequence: TGTGCCAGCTCAAGACCGGACAGCTACAATGAGCAGTTCTTC.

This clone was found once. Written as DNA, the CDR3 is TGTGCCAGCAGCTTAAACTCACAGTCTGTGGGCTACACCTTC. Its protein is CASSLNSQSVGYTF. The chain combines TRBV11-2 with TRBJ1-2, with no clear D. Germline CDR1 and CDR2: SGHAT and FQNNGV. This CDR3 is built from 14 residues. V was cut by 2 bases and J by 8 bases, with 15 bases left in between.

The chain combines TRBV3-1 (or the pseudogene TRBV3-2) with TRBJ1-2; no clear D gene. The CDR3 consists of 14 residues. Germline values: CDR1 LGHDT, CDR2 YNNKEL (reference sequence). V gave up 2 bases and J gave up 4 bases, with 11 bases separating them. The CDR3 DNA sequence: TGTGCCAGCAGCCAATCCGCGGGTAGCTATGGCTACACCTTC. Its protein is CASSQSAGSYGYTF.

CDR3 sequence: CASRNSGTVYGYTF. DNA of the CDR3: TGTGCCAGCCGAAATTCCGGGACAGTATATGGCTACACCTTC. The rearrangement joins TRBV6-5 to TRBJ1-2; TRBD1 aligns across 7 bases. The CDR3 totals 14 residues. Germline V CDR1 and CDR2: MNHEY, SVGAGI. V shed 8 bases and J 5 bases; nucleotides not matched to a gene: 11.

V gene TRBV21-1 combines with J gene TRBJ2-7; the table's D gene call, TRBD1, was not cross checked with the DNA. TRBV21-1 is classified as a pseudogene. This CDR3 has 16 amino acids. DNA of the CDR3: TGTGCCAGCAGCAACCTCTTCGGTCTCGCGACAGGCGAGCAGTACTTC. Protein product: CASSNLFGLATGEQYF.